This T cell receptor beta chain was sequenced during a study of blood T cells in healthy people across ages. Through a sample-barcoded 5' primer and a J-beta primer mix, a second PCR was run for about 7 to 12 cycles. TCRdb redid the calling of the 5' RACE reads with MiXCR, one entry per CDR3 protein. This sample carries approximately 1,000,000 distinct CDR3 sequences, under 55% of them seen once, and the ten largest clones take around 18%. The germline V gene has CDR1 SGDLS and CDR2 YYNGEE. V was pared by 0 bases and J by 3 bases, with 4 bases of the junction left unmatched. The CDR3 runs 15 residues.

This receptor was identified in a woman aged 55-70 years in good health. Material for sequencing was blood. The chain combines TRBV9 with TRBJ2-7, with TRBD2 identical over 9 bases. CDR3 nucleotides: TGTGCCAGCAGCGTAGGCTCGACTAGCGGCTACGAGCAGTACTTC. This codes for CASSVGSTSGYEQYF.